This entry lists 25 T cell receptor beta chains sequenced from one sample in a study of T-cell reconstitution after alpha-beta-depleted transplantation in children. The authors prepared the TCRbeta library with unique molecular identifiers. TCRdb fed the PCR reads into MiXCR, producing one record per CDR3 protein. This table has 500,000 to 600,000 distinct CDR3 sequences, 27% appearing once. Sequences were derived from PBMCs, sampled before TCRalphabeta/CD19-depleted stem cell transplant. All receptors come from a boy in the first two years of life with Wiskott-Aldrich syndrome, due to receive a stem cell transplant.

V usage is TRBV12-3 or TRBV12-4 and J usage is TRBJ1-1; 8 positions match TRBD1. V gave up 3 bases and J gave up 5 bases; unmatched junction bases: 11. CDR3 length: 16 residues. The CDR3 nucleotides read TGTGCCAGCAGTTTTTTTCGCACAGGGGGATCTACTGAAGCTTTCTTT. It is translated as CASSFFRTGGSTEAFF.

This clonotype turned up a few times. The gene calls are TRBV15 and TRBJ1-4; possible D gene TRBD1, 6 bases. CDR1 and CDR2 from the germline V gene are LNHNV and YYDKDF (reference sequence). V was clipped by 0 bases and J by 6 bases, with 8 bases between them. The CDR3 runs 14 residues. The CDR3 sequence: CATSRDRQDEKLFF. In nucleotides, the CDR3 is TGTGCCACCAGCAGAGATCGACAGGATGAAAAACTGTTTTTT.

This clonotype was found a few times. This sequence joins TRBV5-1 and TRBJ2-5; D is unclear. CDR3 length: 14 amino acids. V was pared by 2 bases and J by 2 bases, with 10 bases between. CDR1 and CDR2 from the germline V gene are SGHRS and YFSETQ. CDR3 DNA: TGCGCCAGCAGCTTTGGCACGCCGCAAGAGACCCAGTACTTC. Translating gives CASSFGTPQETQYF.

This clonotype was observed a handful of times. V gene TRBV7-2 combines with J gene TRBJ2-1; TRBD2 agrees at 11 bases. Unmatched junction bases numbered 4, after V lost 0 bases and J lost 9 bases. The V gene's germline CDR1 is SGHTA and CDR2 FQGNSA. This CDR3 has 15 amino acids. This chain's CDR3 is CASSLALAGAAEQFF. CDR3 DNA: TGTGCCAGCAGCTTAGCACTAGCGGGAGCGGCTGAGCAGTTCTTC.

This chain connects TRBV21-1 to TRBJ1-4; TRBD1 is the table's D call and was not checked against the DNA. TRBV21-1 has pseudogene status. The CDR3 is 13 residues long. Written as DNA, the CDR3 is TGTGCCAGCAGCGGGGGGCGCAGTGAAAAACTGTTTTTT. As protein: CASSGGRSEKLFF.

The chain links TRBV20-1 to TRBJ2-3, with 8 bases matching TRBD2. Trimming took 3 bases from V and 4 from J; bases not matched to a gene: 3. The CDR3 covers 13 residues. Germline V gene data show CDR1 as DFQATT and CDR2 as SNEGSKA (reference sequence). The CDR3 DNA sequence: TGCAGTGCTAGCGGGAGGGTCCCAGATACGCAGTATTTT. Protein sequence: CSASGRVPDTQYF.

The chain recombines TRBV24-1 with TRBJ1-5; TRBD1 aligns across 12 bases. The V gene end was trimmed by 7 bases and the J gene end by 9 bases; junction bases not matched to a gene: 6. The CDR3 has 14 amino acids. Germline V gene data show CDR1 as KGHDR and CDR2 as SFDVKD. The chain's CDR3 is CATRTGTGGRPQHF. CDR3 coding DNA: TGTGCCACCAGAACCGGGACAGGGGGCCGGCCCCAGCATTTT.

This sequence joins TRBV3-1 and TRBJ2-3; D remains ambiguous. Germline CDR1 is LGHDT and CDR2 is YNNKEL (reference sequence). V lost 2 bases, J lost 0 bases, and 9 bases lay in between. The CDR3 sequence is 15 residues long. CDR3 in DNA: TGTGCCAGCAGCCAATATCTCAAAAGCACAGATACGCAGTATTTT. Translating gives CASSQYLKSTDTQYF.

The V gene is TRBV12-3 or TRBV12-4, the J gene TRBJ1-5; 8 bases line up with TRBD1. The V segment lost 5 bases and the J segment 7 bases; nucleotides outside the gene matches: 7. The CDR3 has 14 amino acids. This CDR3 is CASSPGQGQQPQHF. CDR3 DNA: TGTGCCAGCAGTCCCGGACAGGGTCAACAGCCCCAGCATTTT.

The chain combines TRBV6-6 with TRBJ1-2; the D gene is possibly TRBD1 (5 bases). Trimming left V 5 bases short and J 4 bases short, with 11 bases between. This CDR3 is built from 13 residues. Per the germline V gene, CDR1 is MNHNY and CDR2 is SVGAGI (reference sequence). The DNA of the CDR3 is TGTGCCAGCAGTCCCGGCGGGGGCTATGGCTACACCTTC. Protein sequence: CASSPGGGYGYTF.

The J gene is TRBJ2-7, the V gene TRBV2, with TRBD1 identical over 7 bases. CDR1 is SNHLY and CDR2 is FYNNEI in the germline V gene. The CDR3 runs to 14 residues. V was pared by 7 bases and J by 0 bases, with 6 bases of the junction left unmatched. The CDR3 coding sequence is TGTGCCAGCAACAGGGGCGGAAGCTCCTACGAGCAGTACTTC. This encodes CASNRGGSSYEQYF. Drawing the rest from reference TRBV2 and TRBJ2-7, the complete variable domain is EPEVTQTPSHQVTQMGQEVILRCVPISNHLYFYWYRQILGQKVEFLVSFYNNEISEKSEIFDDQFSVERPDGSNFTLKIRSTKLEDSAMYFCASNRGGSSYEQYFGPGTRLTVT.

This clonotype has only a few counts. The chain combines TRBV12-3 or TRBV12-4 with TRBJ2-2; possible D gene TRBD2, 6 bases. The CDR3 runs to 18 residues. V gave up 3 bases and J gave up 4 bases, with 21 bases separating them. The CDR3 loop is CASSFVRSGEEFTGELFF. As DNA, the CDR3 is TGTGCCAGCAGTTTTGTGCGATCGGGGGAGGAATTCACCGGGGAGCTGTTTTTT.

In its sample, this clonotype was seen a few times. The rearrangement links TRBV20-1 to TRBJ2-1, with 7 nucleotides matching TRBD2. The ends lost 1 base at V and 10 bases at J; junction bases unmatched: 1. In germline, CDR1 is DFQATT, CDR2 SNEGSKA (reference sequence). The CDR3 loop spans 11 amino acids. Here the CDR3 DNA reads TGCAGTGCTAGAGGGACTAGGGAGCAGTTCTTC. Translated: CSARGTREQFF.

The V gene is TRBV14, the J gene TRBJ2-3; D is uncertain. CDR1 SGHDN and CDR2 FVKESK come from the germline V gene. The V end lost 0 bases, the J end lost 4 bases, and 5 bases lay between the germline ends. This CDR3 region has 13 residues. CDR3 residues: CASSQDVADTQYF. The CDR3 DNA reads TGTGCCAGCAGCCAAGATGTAGCAGATACGCAGTATTTT.

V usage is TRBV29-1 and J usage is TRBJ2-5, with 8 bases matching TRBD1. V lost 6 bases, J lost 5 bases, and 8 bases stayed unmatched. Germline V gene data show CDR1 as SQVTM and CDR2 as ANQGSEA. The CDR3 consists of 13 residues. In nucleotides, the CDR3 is TGCAGCGTCAACGCCCGGGACAGGGAGACCCAGTACTTC. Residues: CSVNARDRETQYF. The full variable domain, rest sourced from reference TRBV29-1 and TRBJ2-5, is SAVISQKPSRDICQRGTSLTIQCQVDSQVTMMFWYRQQPGQSLTLIATANQGSEATYESGFVIDKFPISRPNLTFSTLTVSNMSPEDSSIYLCSVNARDRETQYFGPGTRLLVL.

The CDR3 DNA follows: TGTGCCAGCAGCCAAAAAGCGGGAATGAGGGAGCAGTACTTC. Amino acids: CASSQKAGMREQYF. This chain uses TRBV7-2 with TRBJ2-7, with 7 positions matching TRBD2. With 5 bases clipped from V and 7 bases from J, the junction kept 11 bases outside the gene matches. Germline V CDR1 and CDR2: SGHTA, FQGNSA. This CDR3 has 14 amino acids.

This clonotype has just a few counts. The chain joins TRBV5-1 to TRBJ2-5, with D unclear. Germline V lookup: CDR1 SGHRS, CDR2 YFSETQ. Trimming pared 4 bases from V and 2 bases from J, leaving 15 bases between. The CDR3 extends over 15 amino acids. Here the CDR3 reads CASSDSGRPQETQYF. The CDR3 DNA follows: TGCGCCAGCAGCGATTCGGGCAGGCCACAAGAGACCCAGTACTTC.

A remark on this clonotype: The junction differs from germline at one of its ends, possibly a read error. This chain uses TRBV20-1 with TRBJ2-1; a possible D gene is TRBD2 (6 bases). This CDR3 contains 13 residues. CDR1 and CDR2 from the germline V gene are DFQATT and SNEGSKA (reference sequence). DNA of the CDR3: TGCAGAGCTAGCCCGCCCGGGGGCAATGAGCAGTTCTTC. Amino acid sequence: CRASPPGGNEQFF.

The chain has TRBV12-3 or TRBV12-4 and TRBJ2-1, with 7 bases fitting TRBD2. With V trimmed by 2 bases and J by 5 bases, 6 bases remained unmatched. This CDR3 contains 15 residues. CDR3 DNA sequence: TGTGCCAGCAGTTTATCGTCTAGCGGACACAATGAGCAGTTCTTC. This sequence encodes CASSLSSSGHNEQFF.

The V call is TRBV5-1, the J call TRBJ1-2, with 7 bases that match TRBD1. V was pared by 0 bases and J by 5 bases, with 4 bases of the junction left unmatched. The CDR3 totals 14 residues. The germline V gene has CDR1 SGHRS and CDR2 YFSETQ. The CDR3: CASSLGQGGYGYTF. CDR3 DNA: TGCGCCAGCAGCTTGGGACAGGGAGGTTATGGCTACACCTTC.

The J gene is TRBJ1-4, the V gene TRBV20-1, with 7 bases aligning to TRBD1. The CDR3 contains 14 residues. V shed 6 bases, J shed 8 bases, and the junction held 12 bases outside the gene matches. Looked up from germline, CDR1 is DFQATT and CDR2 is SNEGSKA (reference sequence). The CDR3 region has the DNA TGCAGTGCCCCGAGGGAGGGGGCAACAGAAAAACTGTTTTTT. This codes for CSAPREGATEKLFF.

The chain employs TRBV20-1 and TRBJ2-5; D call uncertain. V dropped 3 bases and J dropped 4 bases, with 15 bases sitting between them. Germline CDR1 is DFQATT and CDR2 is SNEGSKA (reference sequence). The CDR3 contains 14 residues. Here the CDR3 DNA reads TGCAGTGCTAGTGTTGGGCTAGGTGGAGAGACCCAGTACTTC. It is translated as CSASVGLGGETQYF.

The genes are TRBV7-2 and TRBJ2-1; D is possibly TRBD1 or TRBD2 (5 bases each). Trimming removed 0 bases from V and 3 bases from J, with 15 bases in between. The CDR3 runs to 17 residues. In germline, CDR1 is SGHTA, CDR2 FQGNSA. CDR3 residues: CASSLAILAGGYNEQFF. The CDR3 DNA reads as TGTGCCAGCAGCTTAGCTATCCTAGCTGGGGGCTACAATGAGCAGTTCTTC. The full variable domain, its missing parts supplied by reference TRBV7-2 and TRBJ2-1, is GAGVSQSPSNKVTEKGKDVELRCDPISGHTALYWYRQSLGQGLEFLIYFQGNSAPDKSGLPSDRFSAERTGGSVSTLTIQRTQQEDSAVYLCASSLAILAGGYNEQFFGPGTRLTVL.

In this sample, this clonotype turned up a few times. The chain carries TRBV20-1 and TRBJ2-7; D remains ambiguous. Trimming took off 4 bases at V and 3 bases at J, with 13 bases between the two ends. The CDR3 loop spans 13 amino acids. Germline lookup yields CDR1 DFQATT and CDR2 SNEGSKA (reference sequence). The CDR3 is CSATATNSYEQYF. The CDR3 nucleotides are TGCAGTGCTACCGCTACCAACAGCTACGAGCAGTACTTC.

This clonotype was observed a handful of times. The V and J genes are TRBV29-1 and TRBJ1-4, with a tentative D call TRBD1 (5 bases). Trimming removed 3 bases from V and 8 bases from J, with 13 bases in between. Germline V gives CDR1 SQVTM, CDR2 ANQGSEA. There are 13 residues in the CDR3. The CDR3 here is CSVEVGPQEKLFF. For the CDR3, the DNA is TGCAGCGTTGAGGTGGGGCCGCAGGAAAAACTGTTTTTT.